This TCR beta chain was captured by sequencing in a study of blood T cell repertoires in COVID-19. Across the whole study: Spain, Italy and the United States supplied samples that represented acute and convalescent COVID-19. PBMCs, B-cell-depleted T cells, or T cells provided the cDNA or gDNA that made up the material.

Original data processing: It was from reference gene primer amplification that nucleated cell counts were estimated. Clones were read by immunoSEQ multiplex PCR, and TCRdb kept only the in-frame ones, dropping some. V and J calls and clone size follow that table, whereas D and trimming were derived from the DNA. In the table there are 170,000 or so clones, about 88% of which are singletons. V lost 4 bases, J lost 0 bases, and 10 bases lay in between. Germline lookup yields CDR1 SGHRS and CDR2 YFSETQ. The CDR3 sequence is 15 residues long. Sequenced sample: peripheral blood. This receptor was identified in a man younger than 35 who had recovered from COVID-19. This rearrangement joins TRBV5-1 to TRBJ2-2; D is ambiguous. For the CDR3, the DNA is TGCGCCAGCAGCGCCGACACCGCGAACACCGGGGAGCTGTTTTTT. Its protein product is CASSADTANTGELFF.